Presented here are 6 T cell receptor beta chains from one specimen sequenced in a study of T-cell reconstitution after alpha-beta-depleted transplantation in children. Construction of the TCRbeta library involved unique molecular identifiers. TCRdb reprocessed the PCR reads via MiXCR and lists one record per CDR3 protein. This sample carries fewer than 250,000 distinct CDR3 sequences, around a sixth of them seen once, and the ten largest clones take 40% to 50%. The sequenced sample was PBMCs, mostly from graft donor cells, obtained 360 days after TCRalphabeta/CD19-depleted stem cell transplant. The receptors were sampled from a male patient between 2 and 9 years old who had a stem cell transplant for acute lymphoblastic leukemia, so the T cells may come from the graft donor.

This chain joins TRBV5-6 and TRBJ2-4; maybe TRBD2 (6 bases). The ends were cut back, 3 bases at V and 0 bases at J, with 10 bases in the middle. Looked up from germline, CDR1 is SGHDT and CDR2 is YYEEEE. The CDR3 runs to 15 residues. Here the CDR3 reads CASSYVAAAKNIQYF. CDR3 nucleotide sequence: TGTGCCAGCAGCTACGTAGCGGCAGCCAAAAACATTCAGTACTTC.

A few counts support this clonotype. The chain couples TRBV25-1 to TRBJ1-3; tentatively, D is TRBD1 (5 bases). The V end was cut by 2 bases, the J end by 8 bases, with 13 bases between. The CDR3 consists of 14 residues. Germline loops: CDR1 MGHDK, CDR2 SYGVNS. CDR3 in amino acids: CASSEPREEHTIYF. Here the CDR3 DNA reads TGTGCCAGCAGTGAACCCAGGGAGGAGCACACCATATATTTT.

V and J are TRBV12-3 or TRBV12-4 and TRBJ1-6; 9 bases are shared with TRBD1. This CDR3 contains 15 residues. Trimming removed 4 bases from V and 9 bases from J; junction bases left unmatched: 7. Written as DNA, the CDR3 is TGTGCCAGCAGTTCTTGGACAGGGGACGGTTCACCCCTCCACTTT. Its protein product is CASSSWTGDGSPLHF.

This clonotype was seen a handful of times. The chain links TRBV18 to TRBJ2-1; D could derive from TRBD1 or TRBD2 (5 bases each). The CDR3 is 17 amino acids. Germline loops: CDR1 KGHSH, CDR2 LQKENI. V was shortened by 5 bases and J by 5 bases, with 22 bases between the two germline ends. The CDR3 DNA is TGTGCCAGCTCAGTTAGTCGACTCGGGACGGGAAACAATGAGCAGTTCTTC. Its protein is CASSVSRLGTGNNEQFF.

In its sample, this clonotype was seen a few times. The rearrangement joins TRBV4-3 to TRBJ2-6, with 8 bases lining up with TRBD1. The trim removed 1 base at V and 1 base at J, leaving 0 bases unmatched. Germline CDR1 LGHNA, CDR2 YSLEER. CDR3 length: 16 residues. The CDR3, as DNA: TGCGCCAGCAGCCAAGGGACAGGGTCTGGGGCCAACGTCCTGACTTTC. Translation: CASSQGTGSGANVLTF.

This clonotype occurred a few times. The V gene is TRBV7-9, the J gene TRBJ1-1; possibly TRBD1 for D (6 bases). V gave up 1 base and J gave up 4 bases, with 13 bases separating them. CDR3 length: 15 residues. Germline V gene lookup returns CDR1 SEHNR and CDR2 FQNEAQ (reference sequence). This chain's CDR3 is CASSLEWAGVTEAFF. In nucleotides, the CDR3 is TGTGCCAGCAGCTTAGAATGGGCAGGGGTCACTGAAGCTTTCTTT.